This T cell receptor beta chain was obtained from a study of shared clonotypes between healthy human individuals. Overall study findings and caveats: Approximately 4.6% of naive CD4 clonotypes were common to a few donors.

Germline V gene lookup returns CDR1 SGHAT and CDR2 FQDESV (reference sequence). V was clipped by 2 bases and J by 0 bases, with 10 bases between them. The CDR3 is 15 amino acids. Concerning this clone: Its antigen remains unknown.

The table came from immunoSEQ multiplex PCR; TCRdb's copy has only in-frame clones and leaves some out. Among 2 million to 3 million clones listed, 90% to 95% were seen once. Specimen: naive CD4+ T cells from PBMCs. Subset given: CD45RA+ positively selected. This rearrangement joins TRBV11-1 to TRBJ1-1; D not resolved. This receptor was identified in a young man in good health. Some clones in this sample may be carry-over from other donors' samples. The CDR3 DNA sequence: TGTGCCAGCAGCTTAAATTCGGCTCTGAACACTGAAGCTTTCTTT. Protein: CASSLNSALNTEAFF.